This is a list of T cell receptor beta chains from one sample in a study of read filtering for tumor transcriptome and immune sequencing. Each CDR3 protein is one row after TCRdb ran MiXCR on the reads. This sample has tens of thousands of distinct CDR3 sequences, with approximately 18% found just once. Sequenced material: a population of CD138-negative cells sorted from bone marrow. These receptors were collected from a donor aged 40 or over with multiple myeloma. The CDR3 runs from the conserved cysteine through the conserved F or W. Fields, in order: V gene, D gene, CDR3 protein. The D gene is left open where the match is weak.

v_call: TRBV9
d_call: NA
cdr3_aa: CASSVVSGGTDTQYF

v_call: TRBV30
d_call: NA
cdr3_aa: CAWSDEKRGDGYTF

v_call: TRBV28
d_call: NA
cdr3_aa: CASSLEGVEQFF

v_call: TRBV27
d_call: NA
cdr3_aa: CASSFTSRGVWNTEAFF

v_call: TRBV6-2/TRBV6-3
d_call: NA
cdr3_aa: CASSSLRTERYTEAFF

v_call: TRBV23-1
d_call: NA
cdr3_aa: CASTEEGSNQPRHF

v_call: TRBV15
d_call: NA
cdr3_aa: CATSSTIVGSATDLSTDTQYF

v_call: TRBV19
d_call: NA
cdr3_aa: CASSIKGRQAYGYTF

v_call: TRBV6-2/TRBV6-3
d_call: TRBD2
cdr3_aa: CASSSTSGGAYEQFF

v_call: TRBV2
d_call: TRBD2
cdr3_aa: CASSEAGDWTSVPGELFF

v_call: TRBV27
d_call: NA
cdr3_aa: CASSLSPEDTQYF

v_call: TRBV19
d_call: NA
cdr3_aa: CASSEVDQETQYF

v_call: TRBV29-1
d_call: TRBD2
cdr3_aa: CSVDGGTRNTGELFF

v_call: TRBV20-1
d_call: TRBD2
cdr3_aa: CSALGGTSGGALVETQYF

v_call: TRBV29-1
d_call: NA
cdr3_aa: CSVEDSLIVFGANVPTF

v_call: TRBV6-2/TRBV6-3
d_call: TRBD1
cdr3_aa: CASSSGTGNTEAFF

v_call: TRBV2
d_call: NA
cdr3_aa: CASSESGAMNTEAFF

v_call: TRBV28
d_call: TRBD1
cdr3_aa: CASSLDRGMQTQYF

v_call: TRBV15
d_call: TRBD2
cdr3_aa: CATSRMRSSGTNYNEQFF

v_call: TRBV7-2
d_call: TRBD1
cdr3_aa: CASSYRQGGGDTQYF

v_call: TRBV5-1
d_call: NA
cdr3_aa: CASSLRADTQYF

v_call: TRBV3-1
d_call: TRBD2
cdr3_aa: CASSPHPGLALYNEQFF

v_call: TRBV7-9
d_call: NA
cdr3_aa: CASSDLFLFYEQYF

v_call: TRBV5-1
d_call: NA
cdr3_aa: CASSGVNYGYTF

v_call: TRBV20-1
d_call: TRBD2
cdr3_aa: CSARIAGGGPEQFF

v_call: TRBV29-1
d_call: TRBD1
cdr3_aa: CSARQGGNTEAFF

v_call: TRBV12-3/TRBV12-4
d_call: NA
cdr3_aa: CASSQSGANVLTF

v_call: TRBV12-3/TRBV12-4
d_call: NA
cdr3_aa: CASSLAWQGSEAFF

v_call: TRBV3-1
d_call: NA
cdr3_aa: CASSQDLVTQYF

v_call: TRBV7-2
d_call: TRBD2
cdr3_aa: CASSRGSLSTDTQYF

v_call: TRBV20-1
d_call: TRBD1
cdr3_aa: CSARELYRGWEQYF

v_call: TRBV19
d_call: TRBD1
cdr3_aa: CARSSGQGSSNQPQHF

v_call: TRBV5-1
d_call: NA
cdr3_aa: CASSRTGGNTEAFF

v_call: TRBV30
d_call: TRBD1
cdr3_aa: CAWTIKGAGQPQHF

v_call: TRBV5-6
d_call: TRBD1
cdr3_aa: CASSLDRGRVWTEAFF

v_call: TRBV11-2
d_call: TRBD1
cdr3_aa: CASSFPGGQGSYEQYF

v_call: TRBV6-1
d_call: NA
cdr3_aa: CASRKGGYEQYF

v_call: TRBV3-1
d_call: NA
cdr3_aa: CASSQETNTGELFF

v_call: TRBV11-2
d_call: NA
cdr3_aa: CASSLKGPFDEQLF

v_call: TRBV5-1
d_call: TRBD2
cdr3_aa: CASSPRSGSGNEQFF

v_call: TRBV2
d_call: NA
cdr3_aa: CASSETLRGQFF

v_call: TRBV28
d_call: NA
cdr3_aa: CASSLLDSRDNQETQYF

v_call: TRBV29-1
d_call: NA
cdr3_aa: CSVGVGPHNEQFF

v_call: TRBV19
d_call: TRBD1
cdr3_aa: CASSIGGTDQETQYF

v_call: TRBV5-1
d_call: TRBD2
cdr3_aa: CASSTMREALGRETQYF

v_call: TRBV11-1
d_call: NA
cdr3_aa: CASSRGAIEQFF

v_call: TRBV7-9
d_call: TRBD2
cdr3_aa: CASSLEGLAGFEQYF

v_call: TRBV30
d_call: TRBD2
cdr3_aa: CAWSVWGGGYNEQFF

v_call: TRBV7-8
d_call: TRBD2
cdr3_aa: CASSQTSGGAGGNEQFF

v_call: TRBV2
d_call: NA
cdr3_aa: CASSGQLLWDEQFF

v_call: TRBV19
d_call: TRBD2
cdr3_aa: CASSIQRGDEIHNEQFF

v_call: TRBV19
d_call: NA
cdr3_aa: CASSIEGQETTGPQHF

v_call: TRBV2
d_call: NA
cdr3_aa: CASSGGLSDNEQFF

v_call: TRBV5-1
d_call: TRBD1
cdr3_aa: CASSSPGTANTEAFF

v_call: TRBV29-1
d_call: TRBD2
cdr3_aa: CSVVGGASSYNEQFF

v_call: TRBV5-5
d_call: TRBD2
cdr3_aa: CASSYLAGGSYNGQFF

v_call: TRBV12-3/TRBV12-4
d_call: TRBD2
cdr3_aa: CASSYTSGSTDTQYF

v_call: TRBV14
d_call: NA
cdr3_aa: CASSQQTRSEQYF

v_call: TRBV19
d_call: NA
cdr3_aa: CASQATDTQYF